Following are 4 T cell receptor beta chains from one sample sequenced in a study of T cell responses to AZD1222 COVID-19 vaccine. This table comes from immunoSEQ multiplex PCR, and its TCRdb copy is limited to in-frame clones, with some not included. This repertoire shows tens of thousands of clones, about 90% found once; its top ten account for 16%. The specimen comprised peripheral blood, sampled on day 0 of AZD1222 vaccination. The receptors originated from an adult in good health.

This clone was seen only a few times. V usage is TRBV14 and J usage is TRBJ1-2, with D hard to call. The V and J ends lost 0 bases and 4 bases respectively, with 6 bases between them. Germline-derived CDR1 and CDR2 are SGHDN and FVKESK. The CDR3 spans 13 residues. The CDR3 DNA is TGTGCCAGCAGCCAAGATAGCACCTATGGCTACACCTTC. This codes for CASSQDSTYGYTF.

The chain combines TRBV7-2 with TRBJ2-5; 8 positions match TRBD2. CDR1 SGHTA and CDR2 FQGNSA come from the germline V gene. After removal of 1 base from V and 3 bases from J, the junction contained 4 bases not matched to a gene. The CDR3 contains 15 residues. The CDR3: CASSLVGSGKETQYF. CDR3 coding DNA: TGTGCCAGCAGCTTAGTGGGTAGCGGGAAAGAGACCCAGTACTTC. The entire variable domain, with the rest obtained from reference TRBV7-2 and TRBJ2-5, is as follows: GAGVSQSPSNKVTEKGKDVELRCDPISGHTALYWYRQSLGQGLEFLIYFQGNSAPDKSGLPSDRFSAERTGGSVSTLTIQRTQQEDSAVYLCASSLVGSGKETQYFGPGTRLLVL.

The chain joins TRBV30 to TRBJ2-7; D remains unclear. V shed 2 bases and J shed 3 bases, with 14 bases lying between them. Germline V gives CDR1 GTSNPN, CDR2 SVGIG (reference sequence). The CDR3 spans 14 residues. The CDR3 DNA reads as TGTGCCTGGAGTTTAACTACCGTAAACTACGAGCAGTACTTC. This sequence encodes CAWSLTTVNYEQYF. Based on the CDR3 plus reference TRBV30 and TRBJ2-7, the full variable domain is SQTIHQWPATLVQPVGSPLSLECTVEGTSNPNLYWYRQAAGRGLQLLFYSVGIGQISSEVPQNLSASRPQDRQFILSSKKLLLSDSGFYLCAWSLTTVNYEQYFGPGTRLTVT.

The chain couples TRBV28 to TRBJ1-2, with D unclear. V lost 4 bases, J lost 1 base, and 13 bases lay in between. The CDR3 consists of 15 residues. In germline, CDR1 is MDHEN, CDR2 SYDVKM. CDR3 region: CASSSQTALNYGYTF. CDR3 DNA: TGTGCCAGCAGTTCCCAGACTGCCCTTAACTATGGCTACACCTTC.